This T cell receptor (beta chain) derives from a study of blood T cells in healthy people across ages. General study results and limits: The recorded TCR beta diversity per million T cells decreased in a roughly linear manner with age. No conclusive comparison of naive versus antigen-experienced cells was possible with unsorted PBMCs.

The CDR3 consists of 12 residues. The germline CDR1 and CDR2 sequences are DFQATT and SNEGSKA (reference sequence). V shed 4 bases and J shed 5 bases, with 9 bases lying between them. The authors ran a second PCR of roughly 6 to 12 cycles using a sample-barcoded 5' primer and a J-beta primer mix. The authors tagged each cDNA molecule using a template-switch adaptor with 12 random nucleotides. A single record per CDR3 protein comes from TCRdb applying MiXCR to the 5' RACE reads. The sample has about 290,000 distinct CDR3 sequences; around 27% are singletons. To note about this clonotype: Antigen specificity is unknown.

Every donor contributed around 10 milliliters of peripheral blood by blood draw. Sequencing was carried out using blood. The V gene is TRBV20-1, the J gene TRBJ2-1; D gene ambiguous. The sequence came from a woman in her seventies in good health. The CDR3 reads CSANNNNNEQFF. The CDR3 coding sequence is TGCAGTGCTAACAATAACAACAATGAGCAGTTCTTC.